The 21 T cell receptor beta chains reported below all come from one sample, sequenced in a study of blood T cell repertoires in COVID-19. Sequencing used immunoSEQ multiplex PCR; TCRdb keeps in-frame clones, though not all of them. The table records about 82,000 clones, around four fifths of them present only once. The sequencing input was peripheral blood. The origin of the receptors is an elderly man with active or convalescent COVID-19.

This rearrangement joins TRBV6-2 or TRBV6-3 to TRBJ2-1; the D is unclear. The CDR3 contains 16 residues. CDR1 is MNHEY, CDR2 SVGEGT, per germline. V dropped 3 bases and J dropped 3 bases, with 15 bases sitting between them. CDR3 residues: CASSYYLITGYNEQFF. CDR3 nucleotide sequence: TGTGCCAGCAGTTATTACCTGATAACGGGCTACAATGAGCAGTTCTTC.

The genes are TRBV19 and TRBJ2-5; 8 bases agree with TRBD2. The germline CDR1 and CDR2 sequences are LNHDA and SQIVND (reference sequence). This CDR3 is 15 amino acids long. V lost 3 bases, J lost 2 bases, and 5 bases stayed unmatched. The CDR3 DNA reads as TGTGCCAGTAGTATGGCGCGGGGGGCACAAGAGACCCAGTACTTC. Translated, it gives CASSMARGAQETQYF.

The chain links TRBV14 to TRBJ2-6, with 7 bases that match TRBD1. V lost 7 bases and J lost 0; bases outside the gene matches: 9. This CDR3 has 17 residues. Germline CDR1 is SGHDN and CDR2 is FVKESK. CDR3 sequence: CASTRQGPISGANVLTF. The CDR3 DNA reads as TGTGCCAGCACGAGACAGGGACCCATCTCTGGGGCCAACGTCCTGACTTTC.

V usage is TRBV28 and J usage is TRBJ2-1; TRBD1 agrees at 11 bases. Trimming took 3 bases from V and 6 from J; bases not matched to a gene: 7. The CDR3 is 16 residues long. The germline CDR1 and CDR2 sequences are MDHEN and SYDVKM. Here the CDR3 reads CASSLAGTGGFNEQFF. The CDR3 DNA follows: TGTGCCAGCAGTTTGGCTGGGACAGGGGGTTTCAATGAGCAGTTCTTC.

This clone was detected a few times. The V gene is TRBV12-3 or TRBV12-4, the J gene TRBJ1-5; 7 bases align to TRBD1. This CDR3 spans 13 amino acids. The junction had 4 bases not matched to a gene; V was cut back by 6 bases and J by 5 bases. CDR3 coding DNA: TGTGCCAGCAGCGGGACAGATTATCAGCCCCAGCATTTT. Translated, it gives CASSGTDYQPQHF.

This clone was recorded once. The chain has TRBV29-1 and TRBJ1-2; 9 bases match TRBD1. The ends lost 4 bases at V and 5 bases at J; junction bases unmatched: 5. The CDR3 is 13 residues long. Germline assignment: CDR1 SQVTM and CDR2 ANQGSEA. The CDR3 DNA is TGCAGCGTTGGAGCGACAGGGGGTTATGGCTACACCTTC. This codes for CSVGATGGYGYTF.

The genes are TRBV5-1 and TRBJ2-2, with D uncertain. This CDR3 contains 16 residues. Per the germline V gene, CDR1 is SGHRS and CDR2 is YFSETQ. Trimming pared 4 bases from V and 0 bases from J, leaving 13 bases between. The CDR3 nucleotides read TGCGCCAGCAGCCCCCGCCCAGGTGCGAACACCGGGGAGCTGTTTTTT. This codes for CASSPRPGANTGELFF.

The DNA for the CDR3 is TGTGCCAGCAGTTTACCGGGACAGGGGGAAAAACTGTTTTTT. Its protein is CASSLPGQGEKLFF. The J gene is TRBJ1-4, the V gene TRBV28, with 10 bases that match TRBD1. CDR1 is MDHEN, CDR2 SYDVKM, per germline. CDR3 length: 14 residues. The trim removed 2 bases at V and 8 bases at J, leaving 2 bases unmatched.

The rearrangement joins TRBV4-2 to TRBJ1-3; 9 bases are a match to TRBD1. Germline V gene data show CDR1 as LGHNA and CDR2 as YNFKEQ. This CDR3 has 17 residues. V lost 1 base, J lost 5 bases, and 9 bases stayed unmatched. Written as DNA, the CDR3 is TGTGCCAGCAGCCAAGTGACAGGGGGGGACCGAAGAAACACCATATATTTT. Translating it yields CASSQVTGGDRRNTIYF.

The chain recombines TRBV5-4 with TRBJ2-2; maybe TRBD1 (6 bases). In germline, CDR1 is SGHNT, CDR2 YYREEE (reference sequence). There are 15 residues in the CDR3. V lost 4 bases and J 6 bases, leaving 16 bases between the germline ends. The CDR3 nucleotides are TGTGCCAGCAGCCCACGGCAGGGGTTCGCCGGGGAGCTGTTTTTT. It yields the protein CASSPRQGFAGELFF.

In this sample, this clone turned up once. J is TRBJ1-3 and V is TRBV12-5; D unresolved. V dropped 5 bases and J dropped 0 bases, with 8 bases sitting between them. Germline V gene lookup returns CDR1 LGHNT and CDR2 FRNRAP. The CDR3 runs 14 residues. CDR3 loop: CASGPNNSGNTIYF. As DNA, the CDR3 is TGTGCTAGTGGTCCGAACAACTCTGGAAACACCATATATTTT.

The CDR3 DNA is TGTGCCATCAGCGGGACAGGGTCCGATGAAGCTTTCTTT. Translating it yields CAISGTGSDEAFF. The chain links TRBV10-3 to TRBJ1-1; TRBD1 agrees at 9 bases. Per the germline V gene, CDR1 is ENHRY and CDR2 is SYGVKD. Trimming took 6 bases from V and 7 from J; bases not matched to a gene: 6. The CDR3 is 13 amino acids.

The chain recombines TRBV6-6 with TRBJ1-1; TRBD1 aligns across 10 bases. Germline V lookup: CDR1 MNHNY, CDR2 SVGAGI (reference sequence). J lost 5 bases, V lost 9 bases, and 9 bases had no gene match. The CDR3 length is 14 residues. This CDR3 reads CASSGTGVRTEAFF. CDR3 sequence (DNA): TGTGCCAGTTCCGGGACAGGGGTTCGTACTGAAGCTTTCTTT.

The V gene is TRBV3-1 (or the pseudogene TRBV3-2), the J gene TRBJ2-5, with a weak D call TRBD2 (6 bases). This CDR3 has 15 amino acids. V lost 3 bases and J lost 4, with 15 bases in between. CDR1 and CDR2 from the germline V gene are LGHDT and YNNKEL (reference sequence). The DNA for the CDR3 is TGTGCCAGCAGCCATGCAACTATAGCGGTAGAGACCCAGTACTTC. This encodes CASSHATIAVETQYF.

This clone was picked up one time. The rearrangement uses TRBV7-2 and TRBJ2-2; 11 bases are shared with TRBD2. The V segment lost 3 bases and the J segment 3 bases; nucleotides outside the gene matches: 3. The CDR3 is 16 amino acids. The germline CDR1 and CDR2 sequences are SGHTA and FQGNSA. CDR3 amino acids: CASSFKLAGDTGELFF. DNA for the CDR3: TGTGCCAGCAGCTTTAAACTAGCGGGAGACACCGGGGAGCTGTTTTTT.

This clone was seen a handful of times. This chain connects TRBV11-2 to TRBJ2-1; the match to TRBD1 covers 8 bases. Trimming removed 5 bases from V and 5 bases from J; junction bases left unmatched: 8. The CDR3 spans 15 residues. Germline V gene data show CDR1 as SGHAT and CDR2 as FQNNGV. The CDR3 coding sequence is TGTGCCAGCAGCACCTACAGGGGGGTGGACAATGAGCAGTTCTTC. Protein sequence: CASSTYRGVDNEQFF.

This clone has only one observation. The chain recombines TRBV27 with TRBJ1-5; D is uncertain. The CDR3 consists of 13 residues. The V end lost 3 bases, the J end lost 4 bases, and 7 bases lay between the germline ends. Germline loops: CDR1 MNHEY, CDR2 SMNVEV (reference sequence). Written as DNA, the CDR3 is TGTGCCAGCAGTTTTGAGAGGAATCAGCCCCAGCATTTT. Translating gives CASSFERNQPQHF.

The J gene is TRBJ2-3, the V gene TRBV5-6; D uncertain. The CDR3 loop spans 14 amino acids. Trimming shortened V by 1 base and J by 0 bases, and 6 bases separated the two germline ends. Germline V lookup: CDR1 SGHDT, CDR2 YYEEEE. The CDR3, as DNA: TGTGCCAGCAGCTTGCTTCAGAGCACAGATACGCAGTATTTT. This encodes CASSLLQSTDTQYF.

This chain links TRBV5-1 with TRBJ1-2; D gene uncertain. Trimming removed 2 bases at V and 6 bases at J, with 11 bases between. This CDR3 is 13 amino acids long. Germline V gene sequence: CDR1 SGHRS, CDR2 YFSETQ. The CDR3 region has the DNA TGCGCCAGCAGCTTCGCCAGTATTAATGGCTACACCTTC. It specifies CASSFASINGYTF.

The chain is built from TRBV11-2 and TRBJ2-2; unclear D gene. The CDR3 contains 16 residues. Per the germline V gene, CDR1 is SGHAT and CDR2 is FQNNGV. Trimming removed 4 bases at V and 5 bases at J, with 17 bases between. Here the CDR3 DNA reads TGTGCCAGCAGCTCTGAACCAACCCGGTCAACCGGGGAGCTGTTTTTT. Translated, it gives CASSSEPTRSTGELFF.

V is TRBV6-2 or TRBV6-3 and J is TRBJ1-6, with TRBD1 as a possible D gene (6 bases). The V gene lost 5 bases and the J gene lost 7 bases, with 21 bases spanning the gap. The CDR3 is 17 amino acids. Germline lookup yields CDR1 MNHEY and CDR2 SVGEGT. The CDR3 nucleotides read TGTGCCAGCAGTCAGAATACACCGGGACAACGGAATTCACCCCTCCACTTT. Translation gives CASSQNTPGQRNSPLHF.